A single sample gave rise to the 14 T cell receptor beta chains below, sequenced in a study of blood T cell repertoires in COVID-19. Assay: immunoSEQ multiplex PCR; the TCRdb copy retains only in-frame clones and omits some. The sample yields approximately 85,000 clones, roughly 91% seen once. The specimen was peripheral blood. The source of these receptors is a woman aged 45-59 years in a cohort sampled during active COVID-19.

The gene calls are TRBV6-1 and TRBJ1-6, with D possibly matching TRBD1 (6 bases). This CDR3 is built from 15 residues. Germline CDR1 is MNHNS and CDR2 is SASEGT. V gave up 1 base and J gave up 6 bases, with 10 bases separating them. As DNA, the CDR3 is TGTGCCAGCAGTGAAGACCCGGACAGTAATTCACCCCTCCACTTT. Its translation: CASSEDPDSNSPLHF.

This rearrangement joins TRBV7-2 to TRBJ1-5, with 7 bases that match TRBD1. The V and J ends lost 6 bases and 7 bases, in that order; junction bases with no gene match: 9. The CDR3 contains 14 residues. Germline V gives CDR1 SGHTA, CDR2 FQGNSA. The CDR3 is CASSSRQGSQPQHF. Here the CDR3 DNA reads TGTGCCAGCAGTTCACGACAGGGCAGCCAGCCCCAGCATTTT.

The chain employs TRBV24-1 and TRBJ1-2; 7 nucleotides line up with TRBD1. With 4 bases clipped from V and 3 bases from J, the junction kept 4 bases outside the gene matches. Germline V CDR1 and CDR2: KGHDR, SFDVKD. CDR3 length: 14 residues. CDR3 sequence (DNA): TGTGCCACCAGTGAGGTAGACAGGGACTATGGCTACACCTTC. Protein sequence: CATSEVDRDYGYTF.

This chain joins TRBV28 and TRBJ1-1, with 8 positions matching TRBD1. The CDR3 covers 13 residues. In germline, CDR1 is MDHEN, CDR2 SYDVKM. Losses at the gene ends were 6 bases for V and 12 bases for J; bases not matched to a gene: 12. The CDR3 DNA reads TGTGCCAGCAGCCGACGACAGGGGAGGGTATCTTTCTTT. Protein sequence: CASSRRQGRVSFF. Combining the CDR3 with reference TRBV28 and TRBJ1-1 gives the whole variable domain DVKVTQSSRYLVKRTGEKVFLECVQDMDHENMFWYRQDPGLGLRLIYFSYDVKMKEKGDIPEGYSVSREKKERFSLILESASTNQTSMYLCASSRRQGRVSFFGQGTRLTVV.

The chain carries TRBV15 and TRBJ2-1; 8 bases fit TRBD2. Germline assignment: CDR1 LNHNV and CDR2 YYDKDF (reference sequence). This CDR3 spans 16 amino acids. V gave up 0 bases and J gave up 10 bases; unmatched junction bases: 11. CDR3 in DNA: TGTGCCACCAGCAGAGACCGCTCTCCGGGACTAGGAGAGCAGTTCTTC. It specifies CATSRDRSPGLGEQFF.

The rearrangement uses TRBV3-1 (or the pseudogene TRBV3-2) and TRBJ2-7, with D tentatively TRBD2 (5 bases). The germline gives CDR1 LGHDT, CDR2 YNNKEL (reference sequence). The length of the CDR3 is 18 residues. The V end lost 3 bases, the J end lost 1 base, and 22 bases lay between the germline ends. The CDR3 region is CASSHPPQHGVISYEQYF. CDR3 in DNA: TGTGCCAGCAGCCACCCCCCCCAGCACGGGGTGATTTCCTACGAGCAGTACTTC.

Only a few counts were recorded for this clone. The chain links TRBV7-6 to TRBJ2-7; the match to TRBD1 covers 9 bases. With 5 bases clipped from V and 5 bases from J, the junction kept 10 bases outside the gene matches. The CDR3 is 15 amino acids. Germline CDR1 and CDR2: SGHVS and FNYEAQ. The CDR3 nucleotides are TGTGCCAGCAGCGAAGCCGGGACAGGGCCCAACGAGCAGTACTTC. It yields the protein CASSEAGTGPNEQYF.

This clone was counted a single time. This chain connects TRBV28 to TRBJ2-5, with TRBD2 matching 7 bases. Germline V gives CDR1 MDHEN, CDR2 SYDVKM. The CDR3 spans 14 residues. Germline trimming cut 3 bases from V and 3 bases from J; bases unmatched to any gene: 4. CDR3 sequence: CASSFLRGEETQYF. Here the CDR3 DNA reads TGTGCCAGCAGTTTTCTCCGGGGGGAAGAGACCCAGTACTTC.

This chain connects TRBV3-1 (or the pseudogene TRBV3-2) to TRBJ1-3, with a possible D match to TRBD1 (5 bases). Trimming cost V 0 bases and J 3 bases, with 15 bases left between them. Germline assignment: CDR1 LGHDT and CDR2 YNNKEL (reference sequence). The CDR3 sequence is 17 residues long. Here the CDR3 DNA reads TGTGCCAGCAGCCAAGATGTCGGATGGGGGGTTGGAAACACCATATATTTT. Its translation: CASSQDVGWGVGNTIYF.

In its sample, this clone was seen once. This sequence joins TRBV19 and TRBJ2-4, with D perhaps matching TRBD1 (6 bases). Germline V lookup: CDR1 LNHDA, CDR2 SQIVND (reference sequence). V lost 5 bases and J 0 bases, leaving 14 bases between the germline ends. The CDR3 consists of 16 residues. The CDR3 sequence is CASSLDSRLAKNIQYF. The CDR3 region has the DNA TGTGCCAGTAGTCTGGACAGTAGACTAGCCAAAAACATTCAGTACTTC.

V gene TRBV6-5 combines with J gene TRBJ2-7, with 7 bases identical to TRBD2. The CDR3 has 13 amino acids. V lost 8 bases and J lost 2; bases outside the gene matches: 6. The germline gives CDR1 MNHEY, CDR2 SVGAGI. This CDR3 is CASGGGYTYEQYF. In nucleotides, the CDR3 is TGTGCCAGCGGGGGGGGTTATACCTACGAGCAGTACTTC.

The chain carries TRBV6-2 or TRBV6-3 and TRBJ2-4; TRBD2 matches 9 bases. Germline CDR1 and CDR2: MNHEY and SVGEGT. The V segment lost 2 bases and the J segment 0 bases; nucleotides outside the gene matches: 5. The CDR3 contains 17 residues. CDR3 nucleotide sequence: TGTGCCAGCAGTTACGGTAGCGGGAGCCTAGCCAAAAACATTCAGTACTTC. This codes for CASSYGSGSLAKNIQYF.

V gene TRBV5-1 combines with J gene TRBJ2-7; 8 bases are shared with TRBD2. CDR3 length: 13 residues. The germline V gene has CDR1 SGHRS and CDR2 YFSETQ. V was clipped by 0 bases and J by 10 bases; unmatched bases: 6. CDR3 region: CASSLVVSGKQYF. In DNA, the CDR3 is TGCGCCAGCAGCTTGGTGGTTAGCGGGAAACAGTACTTC. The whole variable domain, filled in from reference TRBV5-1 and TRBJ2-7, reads KAGVTQTPRYLIKTRGQQVTLSCSPISGHRSVSWYQQTPGQGLQFLFEYFSETQRNKGNFPGRFSGRQFSNSRSEMNVSTLELGDSALYLCASSLVVSGKQYFGPGTRLTVT.

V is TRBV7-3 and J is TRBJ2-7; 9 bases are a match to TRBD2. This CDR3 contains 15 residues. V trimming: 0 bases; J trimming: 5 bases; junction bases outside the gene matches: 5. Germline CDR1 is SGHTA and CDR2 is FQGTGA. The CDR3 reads CASSLTGGLAHEQYF. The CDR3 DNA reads TGTGCCAGCAGCTTAACAGGGGGACTAGCCCACGAGCAGTACTTC.